This T cell receptor (beta chain) is from a study of blood T cell repertoires in COVID-19. At the level of the study: T cells, B-cell-depleted T cells, or PBMCs supplied cDNA or gDNA.

With 4 bases clipped from V and 4 bases from J, the junction kept 6 bases outside the gene matches. CDR1 and CDR2 from the germline V gene are MNHNY and SVGAGI (reference sequence). CDR3 length equals 16 residues. This table comes from immunoSEQ multiplex PCR, and its TCRdb copy is limited to in-frame clones, with some not included. The table includes fewer than 200,000 clones, around 79% detected once. This receptor was taken from a woman in her 70s with acute or convalescent COVID-19. This chain connects TRBV6-6 to TRBJ2-2; 10 bases align to TRBD2. The sample taken for sequencing was peripheral blood. The CDR3 protein is CASSWSSGSGTGELFF. The CDR3 DNA sequence: TGTGCCAGCAGTTGGTCTAGCGGGAGTGGCACCGGGGAGCTGTTTTTT.